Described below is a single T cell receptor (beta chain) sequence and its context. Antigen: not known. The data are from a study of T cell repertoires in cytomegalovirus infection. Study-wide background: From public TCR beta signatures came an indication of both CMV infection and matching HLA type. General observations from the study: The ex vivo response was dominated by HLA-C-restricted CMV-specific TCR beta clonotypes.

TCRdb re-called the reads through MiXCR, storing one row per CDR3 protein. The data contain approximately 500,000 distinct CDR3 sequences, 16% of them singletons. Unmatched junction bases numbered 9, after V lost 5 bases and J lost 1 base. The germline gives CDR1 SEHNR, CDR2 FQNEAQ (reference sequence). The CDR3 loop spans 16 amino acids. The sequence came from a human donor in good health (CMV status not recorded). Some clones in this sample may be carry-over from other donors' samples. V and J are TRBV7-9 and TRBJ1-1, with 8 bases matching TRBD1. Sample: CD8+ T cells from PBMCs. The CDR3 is CASSLIPGTGNTEAFF. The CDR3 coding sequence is TGTGCCAGCAGCCTTATCCCCGGGACAGGGAACACTGAAGCTTTCTTT.